Listed here are 18 T cell receptor beta chains from one sample, sequenced in a study of blood T cell repertoires in COVID-19. This table comes from immunoSEQ multiplex PCR, and its TCRdb copy is limited to in-frame clones, with some not included. This sample has 100,000 or so clones, with more than 75% found just once. Sequenced: peripheral blood. Every receptor here comes from a man aged 45-65 years with active or convalescent COVID-19.

V gene TRBV11-2 combines with J gene TRBJ2-7, with 11 bases aligning to TRBD2. Germline CDR1 and CDR2: SGHAT and FQNNGV. This CDR3 spans 15 amino acids. Trimming at V came to 5 bases and at J to 0 bases, leaving 3 bases not matched to a gene. The chain's CDR3 is CASSPTSGDSYEQYF. The CDR3 bases are TGTGCCAGCAGCCCGACTAGCGGGGACTCCTACGAGCAGTACTTC.

The chain's CDR3 is CASSLSFTGQETQYF. CDR3 in DNA: TGTGCCAGCAGTTTATCTTTCACGGGGCAAGAGACCCAGTACTTC. This chain connects TRBV27 to TRBJ2-5; tentatively, D is TRBD2 (5 bases). V gave up 0 bases and J gave up 2 bases, with 10 bases separating them. The CDR3 has 15 amino acids. CDR1 MNHEY and CDR2 SMNVEV come from the germline V gene (reference sequence).

The genes are TRBV18 and TRBJ2-6; the D gene is possibly TRBD2 (5 bases). V shed 6 bases and J shed 0 bases, with 12 bases lying between them. The CDR3 runs to 16 residues. Germline V gene lookup returns CDR1 KGHSH and CDR2 LQKENI. In DNA, the CDR3 is TGTGCCAGCTCCGCACCCGGGAACTCTGGGGCCAACGTCCTGACTTTC. This sequence encodes CASSAPGNSGANVLTF.

The chain recombines TRBV19 with TRBJ2-2, with 14 bases that match TRBD2. This CDR3 has 18 residues. Per germline, CDR1 LNHDA and CDR2 SQIVND (reference sequence). V shed 7 bases and J 2 bases; nucleotides not matched to a gene: 9. The chain's CDR3 is CASIQGLAGGLNTGELFF. The CDR3 coding sequence is TGTGCCAGTATCCAAGGACTAGCGGGGGGCCTTAACACCGGGGAGCTGTTTTTT.

The chain couples TRBV27 to TRBJ2-3, with 9 bases identical to TRBD1. The CDR3 covers 16 residues. The V and J ends lost 6 bases and 1 base, in that order; junction bases with no gene match: 8. Germline CDR1 reads MNHEY; CDR2 reads SMNVEV (reference sequence). CDR3 nucleotide sequence: TGTGCCAGCAGCTTGGGACAGGGTACACGCACAGATACGCAGTATTTT. Its translation is CASSLGQGTRTDTQYF.

The rearrangement links TRBV5-1 to TRBJ1-6, with 7 bases aligning to TRBD1. V lost 3 bases and J lost 8; bases outside the gene matches: 5. The germline CDR1 and CDR2 sequences are SGHRS and YFSETQ. This CDR3 has 14 residues. CDR3 sequence reads: CASSSGQEDSPLHF. The CDR3 DNA reads TGCGCCAGCAGCTCTGGACAGGAGGATTCACCCCTCCACTTT.

The count of this clone is one. The chain recombines TRBV3-1 (or the pseudogene TRBV3-2) with TRBJ2-3, with D perhaps matching TRBD1 (6 bases). In germline, CDR1 is LGHDT, CDR2 YNNKEL (reference sequence). The CDR3 has 16 residues. V was trimmed by 5 bases and J by 4 bases, leaving 19 bases between them. CDR3 DNA sequence: TGTGCCAGCAGCTGTATAGTGGACAGTAGGGCAGATACGCAGTATTTT. Amino acids: CASSCIVDSRADTQYF.

The CDR3 here is CASSYRDSGEQYF. Here the CDR3 DNA reads TGTGCCAGCAGTTATCGGGACAGTGGCGAGCAGTACTTC. The chain combines TRBV12-3 or TRBV12-4 with TRBJ2-7; the match to TRBD1 covers 7 bases. The CDR3 totals 13 residues. V lost 4 bases and J lost 6; bases outside the gene matches: 6.

The genes are TRBV2 and TRBJ1-6; a possible D gene is TRBD1 (6 bases). Trimming took 0 bases from V and 14 from J, leaving 17 bases between them. The CDR3 is 15 amino acids. Germline V gives CDR1 SNHLY, CDR2 FYNNEI. The DNA of the CDR3 is TGTGCCAGCAGTGAAGCGTGGACAGCCCCTCTATCCCTCCACTTT. Translating gives CASSEAWTAPLSLHF.

The chain joins TRBV3-1 (or the pseudogene TRBV3-2) to TRBJ2-3; the match to TRBD2 covers 8 bases. Per germline, CDR1 LGHDT and CDR2 YNNKEL (reference sequence). The CDR3 sequence is 14 residues long. V gave up 4 bases and J gave up 4 bases; unmatched junction bases: 4. The CDR3 protein is CASSLTSDADTQYF. The DNA of the CDR3 is TGTGCCAGCAGCCTGACTAGCGACGCAGATACGCAGTATTTT.

V is TRBV13 and J is TRBJ2-7; tentative D call: TRBD1 (6 bases). In germline, CDR1 is PRHDT, CDR2 FYEKMQ (reference sequence). The CDR3 covers 13 residues. Trimming pared 4 bases from V and 2 bases from J, leaving 9 bases between. CDR3 amino acids: CASSSRQAYEQYV. CDR3 coding DNA: TGTGCCAGCAGCTCCCGACAGGCCTACGAGCAGTACGTC.

This chain uses TRBV28 with TRBJ1-5, with 9 nucleotides matching TRBD1. The CDR3 length is 13 residues. The V gene end was trimmed by 7 bases and the J gene end by 7 bases; junction bases not matched to a gene: 5. Germline V gene sequence: CDR1 MDHEN, CDR2 SYDVKM. In DNA, the CDR3 is TGTGCCAGCATCCCGGGACAGGGACAGCCCCAGCATTTT. Encoded protein: CASIPGQGQPQHF.

V is TRBV11-1 and J is TRBJ1-2, with TRBD1 matching over 7 bases. V lost 5 bases and J lost 5; bases outside the gene matches: 11. Germline V gene lookup returns CDR1 SGHAT and CDR2 FQDESV (reference sequence). There are 15 residues in the CDR3. For the CDR3, the DNA is TGTGCCAGCAGCACACGCTCGACAGGGTGGTATGGCTACACCTTC. Translation: CASSTRSTGWYGYTF. The full variable domain, its missing parts supplied by reference TRBV11-1 and TRBJ1-2, is EAEVAQSPRYKITEKSQAVAFWCDPISGHATLYWYRQILGQGPELLVQFQDESVVDDSQLPKDRFSAERLKGVDSTLKIQPAELGDSAMYLCASSTRSTGWYGYTFGSGTRLTVV.

The chain has TRBV24-1 and TRBJ1-2; no clear D gene. Germline CDR1 KGHDR, CDR2 SFDVKD. This CDR3 contains 12 residues. V was clipped by 6 bases and J by 6 bases, with 10 bases between them. CDR3 coding DNA: TGTGCCACCAGTAAGTTAAGCGATGGCTACACCTTC. It is translated as CATSKLSDGYTF.

The chain combines TRBV10-3 with TRBJ1-2, with 7 bases that match TRBD1. The CDR3 contains 14 residues. The J segment lost 4 bases and the V segment lost 3 bases, leaving 5 bases of the junction unmatched. CDR1 and CDR2 from the germline V gene are ENHRY and SYGVKD. The CDR3 DNA is TGTGCCATCAGTGACCAGACAGGGCCCTATGGCTACACCTTC. It specifies CAISDQTGPYGYTF.

The chain combines TRBV6-5 with TRBJ1-4; 9 nucleotides line up with TRBD1. The CDR3 is 14 residues long. Losses at the gene ends were 7 bases for V and 8 bases for J; bases not matched to a gene: 8. Per germline, CDR1 MNHEY and CDR2 SVGAGI. The CDR3 nucleotides read TGTGCCAGCAAGGGGACAGGGTTGGGAGAAAAACTGTTTTTT. Protein product: CASKGTGLGEKLFF.

This chain connects TRBV5-4 to TRBJ2-7; 8 bases agree with TRBD1. Germline assignment: CDR1 SGHNT and CDR2 YYREEE (reference sequence). V dropped 4 bases and J dropped 6; count of bases not matched to a gene: 3. The CDR3 runs 12 residues. The DNA of the CDR3 is TGTGCCAGCAGCCCCGACAGGGGCGAGCAGTACGTC. Protein sequence: CASSPDRGEQYV.

CDR3 DNA: TGTGCCACCCGGTCTAACCCACCATATTCACCCCTCCACTTT. This codes for CATRSNPPYSPLHF. The chain couples TRBV10-3 to TRBJ1-6; D is ambiguous. The germline V and J ends were trimmed by 10 bases and 8 bases, with 18 bases remaining between them. The CDR3 has 14 residues. Per germline, CDR1 ENHRY and CDR2 SYGVKD.